This T cell receptor (beta chain) was documented in a study of Ad26.COV2.S vaccination and SARS-CoV-2 variants. In germline, CDR1 is MNHNY, CDR2 SVGAGI (reference sequence). V was cut by 2 bases and J by 8 bases, with 6 bases left in between. The CDR3 covers 12 residues. Measured with immunoSEQ multiplex PCR; TCRdb has only the in-frame clones, and not every one. Here the sample spans 360,000 or so clones, 80% to 90% being singletons. Treatment meaning: around 19 received Ad26.COV2.S at low or high dose, single or two shots; several received placebo; per-sample allocation not given. The investigators took samples on day 63 after the first vaccine or placebo injection.

J is TRBJ1-4 and V is TRBV6-6; D perhaps matches TRBD1 (5 bases). This TCR was recovered from a person between 18 and 65 years old who received the Ad26.COV2.S COVID-19 vaccine or a placebo. The sequencing used peripheral blood, collected in a trial of Ad26.COV2.S vaccine versus placebo. The CDR3 DNA sequence: TGTGCCAGCAGTTACGAGGGGGAAAAACTGTTTTTT. This translates into CASSYEGEKLFF.